This T cell receptor (beta chain) was retrieved from a study of beta chain features in type 1 diabetes. Sequenced material consisted of expressed TCRB transcripts (all of the isolated RNA was reverse transcribed). Measured with immunoSEQ multiplex PCR; TCRdb has only the in-frame clones, and not every one. Of hundreds of thousands of clones listed, less than 10% are singletons. V was shortened by 10 bases and J by 4 bases, with 11 bases between the two germline ends. The CDR3 is made up of 11 amino acids. Germline CDR1 MDHEN, CDR2 SYDVKM. This receptor was identified in a woman between 18 and 29 years old in good health. V and J are TRBV28 and TRBJ2-7; D gene unclear. The sequenced sample was central memory CD4+ T cells from blood. CDR3: CATSIRYEQYF. CDR3 nucleotides: TGTGCCACCTCCATACGATACGAGCAGTACTTC.